This T cell receptor beta chain originates from a study of T cell changes during pregnancy in multiple sclerosis. Sequencing used immunoSEQ multiplex PCR; TCRdb keeps in-frame clones, though not all of them. This repertoire shows about 75,000 clones, approximately 95% found once; its top ten account for over 0.12%. V was trimmed by 3 bases and J by 5 bases, leaving 13 bases between them. The V gene's germline CDR1 is MDHEN and CDR2 SYDVKM. This CDR3 comprises 15 residues. This TCR derives from a female donor with multiple sclerosis, enrolled in a pregnancy study. The sample was CD4+ T cells from peripheral blood mononuclear cells, taken after pregnancy. This sequence joins TRBV28 and TRBJ2-2; maybe TRBD1 (6 bases). The CDR3 protein is CASSLARGMTGELFF. CDR3 coding DNA: TGTGCCAGCAGTTTGGCCAGGGGTATGACCGGGGAGCTGTTTTTT.